This T cell receptor beta chain was sequenced for a study of blood T cell repertoires in COVID-19. Participants had their cohort set by participant-reported clinical history. Profiled with immunoSEQ multiplex PCR; TCRdb holds only in-frame clones, not every one. The table has under 200,000 clones, 70% to 85% seen once. Specimen: PBMCs or T cells enriched from blood (not recorded which). This clonotype originated in a man aged 50-59 years who had recovered from COVID-19.

Written as DNA, the CDR3 is TGTGCCTGGAGTGTCTCAAATGGGAGGGAGACCCAGTACTTC. Translating gives CAWSVSNGRETQYF. V and J are TRBV30 and TRBJ2-5, with D maybe TRBD2 (6 bases). Trimming removed 0 bases at V and 5 bases at J, with 13 bases between. Germline loops: CDR1 GTSNPN, CDR2 SVGIG (reference sequence). CDR3 length equals 14 residues.